A selection of T cell receptor beta chains follows, all from one sample in a study of identifying expanded T cells in peripheral blood. Produced via immunoSEQ multiplex PCR; TCRdb's table is partial and in-frame only. The sample carries about 130,000 clones, less than 90% recorded once. Material: blood. All receptors derive from a person aged 18 to 70 in good health. CDR3s include the opening cysteine and the closing phenylalanine or tryptophan. D genes are given only for firm matches. Clone size is shown for a subset of rows, as once, few, many or a class of expanded clone.

>TRBJ1-1|18|NA|TRBD1|TRBV10-1
CASSEVKGARTMNTEAFF
TGCGCCAGCAGTGAGGTGAAGGGGGCGCGAACAATGAACACTGAAGCTTTCTTT
>TRBJ1-6|13|NA|NA|TRBV6-1
CASSEWGYSPLHF
TGTGCCAGCAGTGAATGGGGATATTCACCCCTCCACTTT
>TRBJ1-2|13|NA|NA|TRBV14
CASKPGRSYGYTF
TGTGCCAGCAAACCAGGGCGGAGCTATGGCTACACCTTC
>TRBJ2-7|14|NA|TRBD1|TRBV6-6
CASIRGGQGYEQYF
TGTGCCAGCATCCGAGGCGGACAGGGCTACGAGCAGTACTTC
>TRBJ2-3|13|NA|NA|TRBV7-9
CASSQDSTDTQYF
TGTGCCAGCAGCCAGGACAGCACAGATACGCAGTATTTT
>TRBJ1-5|15|NA|NA|TRBV7-9
CASSPGPGVDQPQHF
TGTGCCAGCAGCCCAGGTCCAGGGGTGGATCAGCCCCAGCATTTT
>TRBJ2-3|15|NA|TRBD2|TRBV6-4
CASSVGGSSTDTQYF
TGTGCCAGCAGTGTGGGAGGGTCTAGCACAGATACGCAGTATTTT
>TRBJ2-3|15|NA|TRBD2|TRBV9
CASSLSGGDVDTQYF
TGTGCCAGCAGCCTTAGCGGGGGGGATGTTGATACGCAGTATTTT
>TRBJ1-4|12|NA|NA|TRBV19
CASKRANEKLFF
TGTGCCAGTAAAAGGGCTAATGAAAAACTGTTTTTT
>TRBJ1-2|15|NA|NA|TRBV14
CASSQGIGRYYGYTF
TGTGCCAGCAGCCAAGGCATAGGGAGGTACTATGGCTACACCTTC
>TRBJ2-7|15|NA|NA|TRBV27
CASSFGSGETYEQYF
TGTGCCAGCAGTTTCGGGTCAGGGGAAACCTACGAGCAGTACTTC
>TRBJ1-6|15|NA|NA|TRBV27
CASNLRDPYNSPLHF
TGTGCCAGCAATCTTCGGGACCCCTATAATTCACCCCTCCACTTT
>TRBJ2-7|13|NA|NA|TRBV28
CASTPGVYLEQYF
TGTGCCAGCACCCCAGGGGTCTACCTCGAGCAGTACTTC
>TRBJ2-3|15|NA|TRBD2|TRBV9
CASSVVGGRTDTQYF
TGTGCCAGCAGCGTAGTGGGCGGGAGGACAGATACGCAGTATTTT
>TRBJ1-2|14|NA|NA|TRBV28
CASSTPTGNYGYTF
TGTGCCAGCAGTACCCCCACGGGTAACTATGGCTACACCTTC
>TRBJ2-5|14|NA|NA|TRBV27
CASSGTAVGETQYF
TGTGCCAGCAGTGGCACCGCCGTGGGAGAGACCCAGTACTTC
>TRBJ2-7|15|once|TRBD2|TRBV18
CASSRPLAGDDEQYF
TGTGCCAGCTCACGGCCCCTAGCGGGAGACGACGAGCAGTACTTC
>TRBJ1-5|11|few|NA|TRBV20-1
CSARGPQPQHF
TGCAGTGCTAGAGGACCTCAGCCCCAGCATTTT
>TRBJ2-7|13|NA|NA|TRBV7-9
CATASLSSYEQYF
TGTGCCACCGCAAGCCTGAGCTCCTACGAGCAGTACTTC
>TRBJ1-5|15|NA|NA|TRBV5-4
CASSNDRHSNQPQHF
TGCGCCAGCAGCAACGACAGGCATAGCAATCAGCCCCAGCATTTT
>TRBJ1-5|15|NA|TRBD1|TRBV7-8
CASSTTGVFNQPQHF
TGTGCCAGCAGCACAACAGGGGTTTTCAATCAGCCCCAGCATTTT
>TRBJ1-1|13|NA|NA|TRBV7-8
CASSFLMNTEAFF
TGTGCCAGCAGCTTCCTCATGAACACTGAAGCTTTCTTT
>TRBJ1-2|15|NA|TRBD1|TRBV19
CASTLDRGLDYGYTF
TGTGCCAGTACCCTGGACAGGGGGCTCGACTATGGCTACACCTTC
>TRBJ1-1|15|NA|NA|TRBV27
CASSSRGPSNTEAFF
TGTGCCAGCAGTTCCCGGGGCCCTTCGAACACTGAAGCTTTCTTT
>TRBJ1-4|11|NA|NA|TRBV6-6
CASTPNEKLFF
TGTGCCAGCACCCCAAATGAAAAACTGTTTTTT
>TRBJ1-3|15|NA|NA|TRBV9
CASSVLEGSGNTIYF
TGTGCCAGCAGCGTCCTAGAGGGGTCTGGAAACACCATATATTTT